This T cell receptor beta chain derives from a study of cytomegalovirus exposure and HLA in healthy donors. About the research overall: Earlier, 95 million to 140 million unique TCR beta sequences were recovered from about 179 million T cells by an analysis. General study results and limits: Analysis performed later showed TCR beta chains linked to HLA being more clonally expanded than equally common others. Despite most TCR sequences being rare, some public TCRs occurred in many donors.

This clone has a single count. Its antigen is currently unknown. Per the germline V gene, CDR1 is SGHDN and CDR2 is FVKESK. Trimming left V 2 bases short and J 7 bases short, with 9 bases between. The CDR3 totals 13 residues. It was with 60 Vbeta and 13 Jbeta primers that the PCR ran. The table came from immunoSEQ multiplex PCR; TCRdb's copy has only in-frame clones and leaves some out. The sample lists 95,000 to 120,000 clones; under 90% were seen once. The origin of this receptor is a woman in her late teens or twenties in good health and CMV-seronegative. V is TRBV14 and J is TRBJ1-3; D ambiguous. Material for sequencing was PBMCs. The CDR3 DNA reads TGTGCCAGCAGCCAATTTGTGAGGAACACCATATATTTT. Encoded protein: CASSQFVRNTIYF.